Listed below are T cell receptor beta chains from one sample, sequenced in a study of T-cell reconstitution after alpha-beta-depleted transplantation in children. TCRdb recomputed calls from the PCR reads with MiXCR, one row per CDR3 protein. The repertoire holds 200,000 to 250,000 distinct CDR3 sequences, with around 10% as singletons. The specimen was PBMCs from the stem cell graft donor, collected from the stem cell graft. The receptors originated from a human donor who donated a stem cell graft to a child with acute lymphoblastic leukemia. CDR3s include the opening cysteine and the closing phenylalanine or tryptophan. The order of the fields is J gene, clone size, CDR3 length, V gene, CDR3 protein. Size values are once, few and many counts, or a class for expanded clones, and some rows have none.

J gene: TRBJ1-5; clone size: many; CDR3 length: 15; V gene: TRBV12-3/TRBV12-4; CDR3 protein: CASSPGGLGNQPQHF
J gene: TRBJ1-4; clone size: -; CDR3 length: 14; V gene: TRBV4-3; CDR3 protein: CASSQNRVEEKLFF
J gene: TRBJ1-2; clone size: -; CDR3 length: 14; V gene: TRBV5-1; CDR3 protein: CASSITGTGSRGTF
J gene: TRBJ1-1; clone size: few; CDR3 length: 16; V gene: TRBV7-9; CDR3 protein: CASNKVGEGGKTEAFF
J gene: TRBJ2-6; clone size: many; CDR3 length: 17; V gene: TRBV20-1; CDR3 protein: CSATGLAGFSGANVLTF
J gene: TRBJ2-5; clone size: -; CDR3 length: 15; V gene: TRBV2; CDR3 protein: CASSVGGAYQETQYF
J gene: TRBJ2-6; clone size: few; CDR3 length: 16; V gene: TRBV7-9; CDR3 protein: CASSGQLDSGANVLTF
J gene: TRBJ1-5; clone size: -; CDR3 length: 14; V gene: TRBV19; CDR3 protein: CASRDRFPDQPQHF
J gene: TRBJ2-1; clone size: many; CDR3 length: 17; V gene: TRBV4-2; CDR3 protein: CASSQGTSGGAIDEQFF
J gene: TRBJ2-6; clone size: few; CDR3 length: 14; V gene: TRBV6-2/TRBV6-3; CDR3 protein: CASSRIPGANVLTF
J gene: TRBJ2-7; clone size: medium-sized; CDR3 length: 14; V gene: TRBV5-1; CDR3 protein: CASSSVRTPYEQYF
J gene: TRBJ2-5; clone size: few; CDR3 length: 16; V gene: TRBV7-7; CDR3 protein: CASSRTSGGLQETQYF
J gene: TRBJ2-5; clone size: once; CDR3 length: 15; V gene: TRBV18; CDR3 protein: CASSPLWREKETQYF
J gene: TRBJ2-7; clone size: many; CDR3 length: 11; V gene: TRBV21-1; CDR3 protein: CAITSVGEQYF
J gene: TRBJ1-4; clone size: many; CDR3 length: 13; V gene: TRBV11-2; CDR3 protein: CASSFTTSEKLFF
J gene: TRBJ2-6; clone size: many; CDR3 length: 16; V gene: TRBV29-1; CDR3 protein: CSVEVPRRAGANVLTF
J gene: TRBJ2-5; clone size: few; CDR3 length: 16; V gene: TRBV7-9; CDR3 protein: CASSLADRYQAETQYF
J gene: TRBJ1-6; clone size: few; CDR3 length: 14; V gene: TRBV5-1; CDR3 protein: CASSLAGRGSPLHF
J gene: TRBJ2-1; clone size: few; CDR3 length: 14; V gene: TRBV12-3/TRBV12-4; CDR3 protein: CASSPRGGANEQFF
J gene: TRBJ1-2; clone size: many; CDR3 length: 14; V gene: TRBV9; CDR3 protein: CASSVGQGGQGYTF
J gene: TRBJ2-7; clone size: many; CDR3 length: 14; V gene: TRBV6-1; CDR3 protein: CASSIRQAVGEQYF
J gene: TRBJ2-2; clone size: few; CDR3 length: 15; V gene: TRBV9; CDR3 protein: CASSPGGVNTGELFF
J gene: TRBJ2-3; clone size: -; CDR3 length: 15; V gene: TRBV6-5; CDR3 protein: CASSYFGVLEDTQYF
J gene: TRBJ1-2; clone size: many; CDR3 length: 12; V gene: TRBV29-1; CDR3 protein: CSVGQGSYGYTF
J gene: TRBJ1-6; clone size: -; CDR3 length: 14; V gene: TRBV9; CDR3 protein: CASSARQGNSPLHF
J gene: TRBJ2-3; clone size: many; CDR3 length: 16; V gene: TRBV5-1; CDR3 protein: CASSREGQGGTDTQYF
J gene: TRBJ1-1; clone size: few; CDR3 length: 14; V gene: TRBV6-1; CDR3 protein: CASWEQRGYTEAFF
J gene: TRBJ1-2; clone size: -; CDR3 length: 14; V gene: TRBV20-1; CDR3 protein: CSAGTGLANYGYTF
J gene: TRBJ1-5; clone size: -; CDR3 length: 15; V gene: TRBV7-9; CDR3 protein: CASSPRGPDNQPQHF
J gene: TRBJ2-5; clone size: few; CDR3 length: 16; V gene: TRBV3-1; CDR3 protein: CASSQVRGYARETQYF
J gene: TRBJ1-2; clone size: -; CDR3 length: 15; V gene: TRBV19; CDR3 protein: CASKADPTANYGYTF
J gene: TRBJ1-1; clone size: few; CDR3 length: 15; V gene: TRBV5-5; CDR3 protein: CASSFWRGQNTEAFF
J gene: TRBJ1-1; clone size: few; CDR3 length: 15; V gene: TRBV19; CDR3 protein: CASSMRRGNAGEAFF
J gene: TRBJ1-5; clone size: -; CDR3 length: 13; V gene: TRBV12-3/TRBV12-4; CDR3 protein: CASSLFEGQPQHF
J gene: TRBJ2-5; clone size: -; CDR3 length: 13; V gene: TRBV18; CDR3 protein: CASSPQGWETQYF
J gene: TRBJ1-2; clone size: -; CDR3 length: 17; V gene: TRBV29-1; CDR3 protein: CSVDPGWTGQTNYGYTF
J gene: TRBJ2-1; clone size: many; CDR3 length: 13; V gene: TRBV27; CDR3 protein: CASSLGLHNEQFF
J gene: TRBJ2-5; clone size: few; CDR3 length: 14; V gene: TRBV5-4; CDR3 protein: CASSGAGAQETQYF
J gene: TRBJ2-1; clone size: -; CDR3 length: 14; V gene: TRBV27; CDR3 protein: CASSFPRQGSEQFF
J gene: TRBJ1-1; clone size: many; CDR3 length: 14; V gene: TRBV5-6; CDR3 protein: CASSFFDRGVRAFF
J gene: TRBJ2-5; clone size: few; CDR3 length: 14; V gene: TRBV27; CDR3 protein: CASRTNRAGETQYF
J gene: TRBJ2-5; clone size: -; CDR3 length: 19; V gene: TRBV7-6; CDR3 protein: CASSLYSGGAVGGKETQYF
J gene: TRBJ2-5; clone size: many; CDR3 length: 18; V gene: TRBV9; CDR3 protein: CASSVDTSGGPQQETQYF
J gene: TRBJ2-1; clone size: -; CDR3 length: 16; V gene: TRBV5-4; CDR3 protein: CASSSLQRGGRDEQFF
J gene: TRBJ2-7; clone size: -; CDR3 length: 15; V gene: TRBV4-3; CDR3 protein: CASSQGGGFSYEQYF
J gene: TRBJ2-3; clone size: few; CDR3 length: 16; V gene: TRBV5-1; CDR3 protein: CASSFGTGGDRDTQYF
J gene: TRBJ1-3; clone size: -; CDR3 length: 14; V gene: TRBV29-1; CDR3 protein: CSGSGTEGGNTIYF
J gene: TRBJ2-3; clone size: -; CDR3 length: 15; V gene: TRBV12-3/TRBV12-4; CDR3 protein: CASSSGQGVVDTQYF
J gene: TRBJ1-1; clone size: few; CDR3 length: 14; V gene: TRBV6-1; CDR3 protein: CASSGRQGMAEAFF
J gene: TRBJ2-1; clone size: few; CDR3 length: 15; V gene: TRBV5-1; CDR3 protein: CASSYTASSYNEQFF
J gene: TRBJ2-2; clone size: few; CDR3 length: 16; V gene: TRBV6-1; CDR3 protein: CASSLRTGAYTGELFF
J gene: TRBJ2-7; clone size: -; CDR3 length: 13; V gene: TRBV6-6; CDR3 protein: CASNKGDSYEQYF
J gene: TRBJ2-5; clone size: few; CDR3 length: 15; V gene: TRBV7-6; CDR3 protein: CASSPFSPGQETQYF
J gene: TRBJ1-1; clone size: many; CDR3 length: 15; V gene: TRBV18; CDR3 protein: CASSPTGDLNTEAFF
J gene: TRBJ1-1; clone size: few; CDR3 length: 15; V gene: TRBV5-1; CDR3 protein: CASSPLGGMNTEAFF